The present T cell receptor beta chain was sequenced within a study of T cell responses to AZD1222 COVID-19 vaccine. This clone was picked up one time. Germline V gene sequence: CDR1 KGHSH, CDR2 LQKENI. The CDR3 runs 18 residues. Trimming removed 0 bases at V and 1 base at J, with 16 bases between. Libraries were prepared by immunoSEQ multiplex PCR; TCRdb keeps only in-frame clonotypes and omits some of them. The repertoire holds 100,000 or so clones, with about 89% as singletons. The sequence came from an adult in good health. The input for sequencing was peripheral blood, taken on day 0 of MenACWY control vaccination. The chain links TRBV18 to TRBJ1-3; the D gene is possibly TRBD1 (5 bases). The CDR3 nucleotides are TGTGCCAGCTCACCACCGTTTGGGGTGGGGCGTTCTGGAAACACCATATATTTT. Translation: CASSPPFGVGRSGNTIYF.